One and the same sample provided the 9 T cell receptor beta chains below, sequenced in a study of T cells in localized non-small cell lung cancer. The assay was immunoSEQ multiplex PCR, and TCRdb's table has in-frame clones only and misses some. The sample has 50,000 to 70,000 clones; roughly nine tenths are singletons. The sequencing here drew on peripheral blood, taken before any cancer treatment. The receptor set was obtained from a man between 40 and 69 years old with stage I lung adenocarcinoma.

The CDR3 region has the DNA TGTGCCAGCAGCTTATGGGACAGGGGGCTTAATGAGCAGTTCTTC. It codes for CASSLWDRGLNEQFF. The chain uses TRBV7-3 and TRBJ2-1, with 12 nucleotides matching TRBD1. Trimming took 2 bases from V and 7 from J; bases not matched to a gene: 3. This CDR3 comprises 15 residues. Germline CDR1 SGHTA, CDR2 FQGTGA.

The J gene is TRBJ1-2, the V gene TRBV13; no clear D. The CDR3 is 14 amino acids. V was cut by 5 bases and J by 4 bases, with 14 bases left in between. Germline V gene sequence: CDR1 PRHDT, CDR2 FYEKMQ (reference sequence). The CDR3 DNA follows: TGTGCCAGCAGCCTTGAGACACGACCCTATGGCTACACCTTC. Amino acid sequence: CASSLETRPYGYTF.

The chain carries TRBV29-1 and TRBJ2-3; D is unclear. The CDR3 loop spans 8 amino acids. Germline assignment: CDR1 SQVTM and CDR2 ANQGSEA. V dropped 2 bases and J dropped 14 bases, with 5 bases sitting between them. This CDR3 reads CSVELGYF. As DNA, the CDR3 is TGCAGCGTTGAATTGGGGTATTTT.

The chain carries TRBV28 and TRBJ1-3; D ambiguous. The CDR3 sequence is 14 residues long. Trimming took off 1 base at V and 0 bases at J, with 4 bases between the two ends. The germline gives CDR1 MDHEN, CDR2 SYDVKM. DNA for the CDR3: TGTGCCAGCAGTTTATCGGGCTCTGGAAACACCATATATTTT. Residues: CASSLSGSGNTIYF.

The chain has TRBV2 and TRBJ2-2, with 7 bases identical to TRBD2. The CDR3 covers 12 residues. From germline, CDR1 is SNHLY and CDR2 FYNNEI. J was trimmed by 7 bases and V by 7 bases; bases with no gene match: 3. The CDR3, as DNA: TGTGCCAGCACGGGGGGTGACGGGGAGCTGTTTTTT. Its protein product is CASTGGDGELFF.

The V call is TRBV9, the J call TRBJ1-1; the match to TRBD1 covers 7 bases. In germline, CDR1 is SGDLS, CDR2 YYNGEE. This CDR3 is 16 amino acids long. The V segment lost 3 bases and the J segment 2 bases; nucleotides outside the gene matches: 10. The CDR3 nucleotides read TGTGCCAGCAGCGCTCAACCGGGACAGACAAACACTGAAGCTTTCTTT. Protein product: CASSAQPGQTNTEAFF.

V and J are TRBV4-1 and TRBJ1-5; 7 bases map to TRBD1. The CDR3 totals 17 residues. The J segment lost 4 bases and the V segment lost 1 base, leaving 10 bases of the junction unmatched. Per the germline V gene, CDR1 is MGHRA and CDR2 is YSYEKL. CDR3 coding DNA: TGCGCCAGCAGCCAAGGGGGGTGGGACAGCCGAAATCAGCCCCAGCATTTT. This gives the protein CASSQGGWDSRNQPQHF.

V gene TRBV11-3 combines with J gene TRBJ1-3, with D unclear. Trimming shortened V by 3 bases and J by 5 bases, and 5 bases separated the two germline ends. Germline V gene lookup returns CDR1 SGHNT and CDR2 YENEEA. This CDR3 has 12 residues. CDR3 loop: CASSFPRNTIYF. The CDR3 DNA follows: TGTGCCAGCAGCTTTCCTAGAAACACCATATATTTT.

The rearrangement links TRBV5-1 to TRBJ2-7; TRBD1 matches 7 bases. Per the germline V gene, CDR1 is SGHRS and CDR2 is YFSETQ. The CDR3 totals 13 residues. J gave up 3 bases and V 4 bases, and 4 bases lay outside the gene matches. In nucleotides, the CDR3 is TGCGCCAGCAGCGGACAGGTCGACTACGAGCAGTACTTC. It encodes CASSGQVDYEQYF. The variable domain in full, with the rest retrieved from reference TRBV5-1 and TRBJ2-7, is KAGVTQTPRYLIKTRGQQVTLSCSPISGHRSVSWYQQTPGQGLQFLFEYFSETQRNKGNFPGRFSGRQFSNSRSEMNVSTLELGDSALYLCASSGQVDYEQYFGPGTRLTVT.